These 25 T cell receptor beta chains were all obtained from the same sample, sequenced in a study of beta chain features in type 1 diabetes. The whole isolated RNA underwent reverse transcription, so sequencing captured expressed TCRB transcripts. Repertoires were generated with immunoSEQ multiplex PCR, while TCRdb's copy carries only in-frame clones and drops some. The data contain about 240,000 clones, roughly 30% of them singletons. What was sequenced was central memory CD4+ T cells from blood. The receptors come from a man aged 25-45 years in good health.

This clone was seen ten or more times. The chain carries TRBV28 and TRBJ1-5; D is undetermined. Trimming stripped 3 bases from V and 0 bases from J, with 0 bases between. This CDR3 region has 12 residues. Per germline, CDR1 MDHEN and CDR2 SYDVKM. Here the CDR3 reads CASSFSNQPQHF. The CDR3 coding sequence is TGTGCCAGCAGTTTTAGCAATCAGCCCCAGCATTTT.

This clone was seen more than once but under ten times. The chain uses TRBV21-1 and TRBJ2-5; TRBD2, the D gene given by the table, was not confirmed from the DNA. TRBV21-1 is listed as a pseudogene. The CDR3 loop spans 12 amino acids. The CDR3 coding sequence is TGTGCCGGACACGCGGGGGAAGAGACCCAGTACTTC. It translates to CAGHAGEETQYF.

This clone was counted between two and nine times. The chain recombines TRBV29-1 with TRBJ2-3; no definite D call. Germline V lookup: CDR1 SQVTM, CDR2 ANQGSEA. This CDR3 contains 12 residues. V lost 1 base and J 2 bases, leaving 4 bases between the germline ends. This CDR3 reads CSVEGYTDTQYF. Written as DNA, the CDR3 is TGCAGCGTTGAAGGGTACACAGATACGCAGTATTTT.

In this sample, this clone turned up many times. The V and J genes are TRBV4-2 and TRBJ2-7, with TRBD2 identical over 8 bases. CDR3 size: 15 residues. Trimming cost V 0 bases and J 3 bases; bases outside gene matches: 4. CDR1 and CDR2 from the germline V gene are LGHNA and YNFKEQ. CDR3 bases: TGTGCCAGCAGCCAAGAGCCCAGCGGGGGCTACGAGCAGTACTTC. Translation: CASSQEPSGGYEQYF.

This chain uses TRBV2 with TRBJ2-5; the match to TRBD2 covers 11 bases. CDR1 and CDR2 (germline): SNHLY, FYNNEI. The CDR3 loop spans 14 amino acids. J was trimmed by 5 bases and V by 6 bases; bases with no gene match: 5. For the CDR3, the DNA is TGTGCCAGCAGACAATCTAGCGGGAGGGAGACCCAGTACTTC. Translating gives CASRQSSGRETQYF. Full variable domain (outside the CDR3, taken from reference TRBV2 and TRBJ2-5): EPEVTQTPSHQVTQMGQEVILRCVPISNHLYFYWYRQILGQKVEFLVSFYNNEISEKSEIFDDQFSVERPDGSNFTLKIRSTKLEDSAMYFCASRQSSGRETQYFGPGTRLLVL.

This clone has more than one count but fewer than ten. The chain's CDR3 is CASSWESQPQHF. For the CDR3, the DNA is TGTGCCAGCAGTTGGGAGAGTCAGCCCCAGCATTTT. The rearrangement links TRBV2 to TRBJ1-5; no definite D call. The CDR3 covers 12 residues. V gave up 5 bases and J gave up 6 bases, with 8 bases separating them. Germline V gives CDR1 SNHLY, CDR2 FYNNEI.

This clone appeared many times. Within the sample, other DNA sequences also encode this same CDR3. J is TRBJ2-7 and V is TRBV29-1, with 9 bases lining up with TRBD1. Germline V gives CDR1 SQVTM, CDR2 ANQGSEA. V lost 6 bases and J lost 5; bases outside the gene matches: 5. The CDR3 has 12 amino acids. In nucleotides, the CDR3 is TGCAGCGTGAACAGGGGGCCTAACGAGCAGTACTTC. Protein product: CSVNRGPNEQYF.

This clone was detected ten times or more. The V gene is TRBV7-2, the J gene TRBJ1-5; no clear D. The V end was cut by 1 base, the J end by 3 bases, with 7 bases between. Looked up from germline, CDR1 is SGHTA and CDR2 is FQGNSA. The CDR3 totals 14 residues. This chain's CDR3 is CASSLGRINQPQHF. In nucleotides, the CDR3 is TGTGCCAGCAGCTTAGGACGGATCAATCAGCCCCAGCATTTT.

The chain recombines TRBV6-1 with TRBJ2-1; D is unclear. V was pared by 10 bases and J by 8 bases, with 3 bases between. CDR1 and CDR2 from the germline V gene are MNHNS and SASEGT. The CDR3 contains 8 residues. CDR3: CATYEQFF. The CDR3 DNA follows: TGTGCCACATATGAGCAGTTCTTC.

This clone has at least ten counts. This chain links TRBV19 with TRBJ1-2; D gene unclear. The CDR3 loop spans 14 amino acids. Germline V lookup: CDR1 LNHDA, CDR2 SQIVND (reference sequence). The V and J ends lost 6 bases and 8 bases respectively, with 19 bases between them. The CDR3 here is CASSPGEGWEGYTF. The CDR3 coding sequence is TGTGCCAGTAGCCCCGGAGAGGGCTGGGAGGGCTACACCTTC.

This clone was seen more than once but under ten times. The chain uses TRBV7-9 and TRBJ1-5; D is possibly TRBD1 (6 bases). This CDR3 spans 13 amino acids. CDR1 and CDR2 from the germline V gene are SEHNR and FQNEAQ (reference sequence). V lost 4 bases and J 5 bases, leaving 9 bases between the germline ends. This chain's CDR3 is CASSSSGDQPQHF. DNA of the CDR3: TGTGCCAGCAGCTCTTCAGGGGATCAGCCCCAGCATTTT.

The chain carries TRBV7-2 and TRBJ2-5; D might be TRBD1 or TRBD2, each matching 5 bases. CDR3 length: 16 amino acids. The V end lost 4 bases, the J end lost 4 bases, and 19 bases lay between the germline ends. CDR1 SGHTA and CDR2 FQGNSA come from the germline V gene. CDR3 loop: CASSSVGPRVTETQYF. The DNA for the CDR3 is TGTGCCAGCAGCTCGGTGGGACCGAGGGTCACAGAGACCCAGTACTTC.

This clone has more than one count but fewer than ten. The chain has TRBV28 and TRBJ2-5; D is unresolved. Germline values: CDR1 MDHEN, CDR2 SYDVKM. The CDR3 has 13 residues. V dropped 5 bases and J dropped 4 bases, with 11 bases sitting between them. The CDR3 is CASSLGSLETQYF. In DNA, the CDR3 is TGTGCCAGCAGTCTAGGGTCATTAGAGACCCAGTACTTC.

The chain recombines TRBV9 with TRBJ1-6; D remains ambiguous. Trimming took 0 bases from V and 10 from J, leaving 11 bases between them. CDR1 and CDR2 from the germline V gene are SGDLS and YYNGEE. The CDR3 loop spans 14 amino acids. The CDR3 region is CASSVGGVLSPLHF. The CDR3 DNA reads TGTGCCAGCAGCGTAGGAGGAGTGCTGTCACCCCTCCACTTT.

The V gene is TRBV30, the J gene TRBJ2-1; 13 bases fit TRBD2. There are 16 residues in the CDR3. Germline CDR1 is GTSNPN and CDR2 is SVGIG (reference sequence). V was clipped by 3 bases and J by 0 bases; unmatched bases: 2. The CDR3 nucleotides read TGTGCCTGGAGAAGGACTAGCGGGAGCTCCTACAATGAGCAGTTCTTC. It yields the protein CAWRRTSGSSYNEQFF.

V and J are TRBV13 and TRBJ2-7, with D tentatively TRBD2 (6 bases). The CDR3 sequence is 13 residues long. Germline V lookup: CDR1 PRHDT, CDR2 FYEKMQ (reference sequence). Trimming left V 0 bases short and J 7 bases short, with 10 bases between. For the CDR3, the DNA is TGTGCCAGCAGCTTAGGCGGGAGTGGAGAGCAGTACTTC. Translated: CASSLGGSGEQYF.

The chain couples TRBV7-8 to TRBJ1-5, with TRBD1 matching 7 bases. The CDR3 spans 15 residues. Germline V gene data show CDR1 as SGHVS and CDR2 as FQNEAQ. V was clipped by 5 bases and J by 2 bases; unmatched bases: 6. CDR3 loop: CASSQGGAGNQPQHF. As DNA, the CDR3 is TGTGCCAGCAGCCAGGGGGGAGCGGGCAATCAGCCCCAGCATTTT.

CDR3 region: CASSLGDSGANVLTF. In nucleotides, the CDR3 is TGTGCCAGCAGCTTAGGAGATTCTGGGGCCAACGTCCTGACTTTC. The J gene is TRBJ2-6, the V gene TRBV7-2; D not certain. Per the germline V gene, CDR1 is SGHTA and CDR2 is FQGNSA. V was cut by 1 base and J by 1 base, with 5 bases left in between. The CDR3 runs to 15 residues.

This clone was found a few times. This sequence joins TRBV5-6 and TRBJ2-1; 8 bases fit TRBD2. Germline CDR1 SGHDT, CDR2 YYEEEE. Losses at the gene ends were 4 bases for V and 2 bases for J; bases not matched to a gene: 5. The CDR3 is 15 amino acids. The CDR3 loop is CASSPEREPYNEQFF. The CDR3 DNA reads TGTGCCAGCAGCCCCGAGCGGGAGCCCTACAATGAGCAGTTCTTC.

This clone showed up just once. The J gene is TRBJ2-1, the V gene TRBV18; 10 nucleotides agree with TRBD1. V shed 3 bases, J shed 1 base, and the junction held 0 bases outside the gene matches. Per germline, CDR1 KGHSH and CDR2 LQKENI. The CDR3 runs to 15 residues. The CDR3 sequence: CASSPDRGSYNEQFF. The CDR3 coding sequence is TGTGCCAGCTCACCGGACAGGGGGTCCTACAATGAGCAGTTCTTC.

This clone occurred a few times. The chain is built from TRBV5-1 and TRBJ2-7, with D maybe TRBD2 (5 bases). CDR1 is SGHRS, CDR2 YFSETQ, per germline. The CDR3 totals 13 residues. Trimming took 5 bases from V and 0 from J, leaving 9 bases between them. The CDR3 spells CASSSGSSYEQYF. The CDR3 DNA sequence: TGCGCCAGCAGTTCGGGGAGCTCCTACGAGCAGTACTTC.

CDR3: CAISVRRGSTEAFF. In nucleotides, the CDR3 is TGTGCCATCAGTGTCCGGCGGGGAAGCACTGAAGCTTTCTTT. This chain uses TRBV10-3 with TRBJ1-1; D unclear. Trimming shortened V by 4 bases and J by 4 bases, and 13 bases separated the two germline ends. Germline-derived CDR1 and CDR2 are ENHRY and SYGVKD. The CDR3 consists of 14 residues.

Only a few counts were recorded for this clone. This chain connects TRBV4-1 to TRBJ2-2; D might be TRBD1 or TRBD2, each matching 5 bases. The CDR3 extends over 16 amino acids. The germline V and J ends were trimmed by 4 bases and 5 bases, with 17 bases remaining between them. From germline, CDR1 is MGHRA and CDR2 YSYEKL. The DNA of the CDR3 is TGCGCCAGCAGCCGCCCTACCCGGGACCGGACCGGGGAGCTGTTTTTT. It yields the protein CASSRPTRDRTGELFF.

This clone was observed a handful of times. CDR3 nucleotides: TGCAGCGTTGAAGGTAGCGGAGCAAGCACAGATACGCAGTATTTT. It translates to CSVEGSGASTDTQYF. V gene TRBV29-1 combines with J gene TRBJ2-3; the D gene is possibly TRBD2 (6 bases). V lost 1 base and J lost 0, with 11 bases in between. The CDR3 consists of 15 residues. The germline V gene encodes CDR1 SQVTM and CDR2 ANQGSEA.

This clone has only a few counts. V and J are TRBV18 and TRBJ2-1; perhaps TRBD2 as D (5 bases). The CDR3 is 17 amino acids. The V gene lost 6 bases and the J gene lost 8 bases, with 26 bases spanning the gap. The V gene's germline CDR1 is KGHSH and CDR2 LQKENI. The CDR3 coding sequence is TGTGCCAGCTCTTCCCTTACACCATCAAGTCGAGGGCATGAGCAGTTCTTC. It specifies CASSSLTPSSRGHEQFF.